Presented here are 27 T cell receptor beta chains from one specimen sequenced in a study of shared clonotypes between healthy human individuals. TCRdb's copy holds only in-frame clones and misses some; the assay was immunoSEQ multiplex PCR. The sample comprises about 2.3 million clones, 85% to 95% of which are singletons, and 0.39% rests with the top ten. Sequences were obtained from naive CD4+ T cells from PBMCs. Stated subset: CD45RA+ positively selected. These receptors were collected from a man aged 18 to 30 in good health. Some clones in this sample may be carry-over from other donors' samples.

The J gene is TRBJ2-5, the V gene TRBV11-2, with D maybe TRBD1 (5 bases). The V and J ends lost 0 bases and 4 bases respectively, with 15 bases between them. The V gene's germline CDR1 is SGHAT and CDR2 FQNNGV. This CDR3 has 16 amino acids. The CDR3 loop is CASSLDRRGRRETQYF. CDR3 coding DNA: TGTGCCAGCAGCTTAGATCGAAGGGGCAGGAGAGAGACCCAGTACTTC.

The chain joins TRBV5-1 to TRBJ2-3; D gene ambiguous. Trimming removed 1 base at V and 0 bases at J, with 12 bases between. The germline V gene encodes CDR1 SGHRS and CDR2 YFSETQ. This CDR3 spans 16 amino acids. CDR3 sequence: CASSLPEISSTDTQYF. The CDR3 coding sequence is TGCGCCAGCAGCTTGCCCGAGATCTCTAGCACAGATACGCAGTATTTT.

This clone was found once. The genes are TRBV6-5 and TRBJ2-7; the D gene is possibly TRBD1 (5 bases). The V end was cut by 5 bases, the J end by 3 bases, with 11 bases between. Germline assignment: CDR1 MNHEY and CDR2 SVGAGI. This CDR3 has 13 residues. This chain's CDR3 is CASSDTGFYEQYF. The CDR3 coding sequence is TGTGCCAGCAGTGATACAGGTTTCTACGAGCAGTACTTC.

The CDR3 spells CASSLGQGKTQYF. As DNA, the CDR3 is TGCGCCAGCAGCTTGGGACAGGGAAAGACCCAGTACTTC. The gene calls are TRBV5-1 and TRBJ2-5; 7 positions agree with TRBD1. Unmatched junction bases numbered 2, after V lost 0 bases and J lost 6 bases. In germline, CDR1 is SGHRS, CDR2 YFSETQ. The CDR3 runs to 13 residues. The variable domain in full, completed from reference TRBV5-1 and TRBJ2-5, reads KAGVTQTPRYLIKTRGQQVTLSCSPISGHRSVSWYQQTPGQGLQFLFEYFSETQRNKGNFPGRFSGRQFSNSRSEMNVSTLELGDSALYLCASSLGQGKTQYFGPGTRLLVL.

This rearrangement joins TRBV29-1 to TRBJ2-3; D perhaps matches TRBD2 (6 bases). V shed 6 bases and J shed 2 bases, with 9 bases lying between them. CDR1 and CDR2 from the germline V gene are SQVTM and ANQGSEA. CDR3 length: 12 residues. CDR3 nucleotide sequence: TGCAGCGTGGGGGGTTACACAGATACGCAGTATTTT. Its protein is CSVGGYTDTQYF.

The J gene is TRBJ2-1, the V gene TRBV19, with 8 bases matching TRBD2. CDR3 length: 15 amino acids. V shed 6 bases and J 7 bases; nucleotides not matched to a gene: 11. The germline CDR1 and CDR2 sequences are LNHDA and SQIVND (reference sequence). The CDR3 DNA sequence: TGTGCCAGTAGCACTCAGGGCGGGAGGTATAATGAGCAGTTCTTC. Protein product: CASSTQGGRYNEQFF.

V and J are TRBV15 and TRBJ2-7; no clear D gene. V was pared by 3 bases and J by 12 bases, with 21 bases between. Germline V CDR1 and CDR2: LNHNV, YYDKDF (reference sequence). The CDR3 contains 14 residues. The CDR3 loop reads CATSSPKLGFVSYF. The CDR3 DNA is TGTGCCACCAGCAGCCCCAAGTTAGGGTTCGTTTCGTACTTC.

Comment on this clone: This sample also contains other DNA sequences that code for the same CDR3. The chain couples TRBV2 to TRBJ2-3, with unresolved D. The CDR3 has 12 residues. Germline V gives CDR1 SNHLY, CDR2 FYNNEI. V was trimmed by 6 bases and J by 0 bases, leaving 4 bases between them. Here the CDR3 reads CASRTSTDTQYF. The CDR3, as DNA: TGTGCCAGCAGAACGAGCACAGATACGCAGTATTTT.

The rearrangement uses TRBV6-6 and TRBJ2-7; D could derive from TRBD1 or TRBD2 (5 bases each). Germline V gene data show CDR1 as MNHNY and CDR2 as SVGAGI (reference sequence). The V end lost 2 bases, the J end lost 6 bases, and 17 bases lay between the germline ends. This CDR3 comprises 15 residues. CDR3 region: CASSYQPSRGFEQYF. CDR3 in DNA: TGTGCCAGCAGTTACCAACCTTCCCGGGGCTTCGAGCAGTACTTC.

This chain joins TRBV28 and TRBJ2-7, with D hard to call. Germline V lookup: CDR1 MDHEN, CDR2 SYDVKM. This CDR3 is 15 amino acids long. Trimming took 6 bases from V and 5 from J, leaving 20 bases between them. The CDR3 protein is CASSTSGPRNDEQYF. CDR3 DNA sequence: TGTGCCAGCAGCACCTCCGGCCCCCGGAACGACGAGCAGTACTTC.

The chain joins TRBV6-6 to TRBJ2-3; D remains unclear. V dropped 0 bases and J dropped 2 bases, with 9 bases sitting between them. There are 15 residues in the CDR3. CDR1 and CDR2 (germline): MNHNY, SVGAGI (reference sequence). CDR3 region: CASSYSEPTTDTQYF. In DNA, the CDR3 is TGTGCCAGCAGTTACTCGGAACCGACCACAGATACGCAGTATTTT.

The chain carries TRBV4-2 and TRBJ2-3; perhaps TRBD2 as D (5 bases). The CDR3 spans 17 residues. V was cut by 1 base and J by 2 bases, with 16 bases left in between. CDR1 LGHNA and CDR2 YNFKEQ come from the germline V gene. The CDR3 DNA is TGTGCCAGCAGCCAAGTCGGGAACGGACCGATCACAGATACGCAGTATTTT. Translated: CASSQVGNGPITDTQYF.

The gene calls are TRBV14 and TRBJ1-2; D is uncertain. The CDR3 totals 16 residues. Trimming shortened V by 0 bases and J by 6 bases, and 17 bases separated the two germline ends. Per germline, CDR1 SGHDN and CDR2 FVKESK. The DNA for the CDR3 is TGTGCCAGCAGCCAAGATTGGGGTCCGGGGAGCCATGGCTACACCTTC. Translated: CASSQDWGPGSHGYTF.

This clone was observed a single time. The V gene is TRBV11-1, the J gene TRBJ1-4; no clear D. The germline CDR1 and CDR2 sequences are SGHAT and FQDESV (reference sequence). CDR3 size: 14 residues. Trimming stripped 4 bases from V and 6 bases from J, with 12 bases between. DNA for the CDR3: TGTGCCAGCAGCTCCGGAATTAATCATGAAAAACTGTTTTTT. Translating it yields CASSSGINHEKLFF.

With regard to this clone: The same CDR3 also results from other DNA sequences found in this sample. Here the CDR3 reads CASSLVAGNTEAFF. DNA of the CDR3: TGCGCCAGCAGCTTGGTAGCAGGGAACACTGAAGCTTTCTTT. The chain recombines TRBV5-1 with TRBJ1-1, with D unclear. The V and J ends lost 0 bases and 1 base respectively, with 7 bases between them. This CDR3 has 14 residues. Germline V gene lookup returns CDR1 SGHRS and CDR2 YFSETQ.

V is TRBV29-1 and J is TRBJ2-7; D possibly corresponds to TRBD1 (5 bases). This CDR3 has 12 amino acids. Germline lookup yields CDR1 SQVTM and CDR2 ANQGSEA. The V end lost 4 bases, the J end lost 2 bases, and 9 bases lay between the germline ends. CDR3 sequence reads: CSVGKTAYEQYF. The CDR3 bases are TGCAGCGTTGGGAAGACAGCCTACGAGCAGTACTTC.

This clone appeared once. For the CDR3, the DNA is TGTGCCAGCAGTTACTTTTTAGGGCGAAGCTATGGCTACACCTTC. The encoded protein is CASSYFLGRSYGYTF. The chain combines TRBV6-6 with TRBJ1-2; no firm D call. The CDR3 spans 15 residues. Germline CDR1 MNHNY, CDR2 SVGAGI (reference sequence). V lost 1 base, J lost 4 bases, and 13 bases lay in between.

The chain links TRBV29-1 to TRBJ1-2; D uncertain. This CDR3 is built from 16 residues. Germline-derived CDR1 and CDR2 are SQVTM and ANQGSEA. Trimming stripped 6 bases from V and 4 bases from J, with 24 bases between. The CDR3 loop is CSVPEEGIGRPYGYTF. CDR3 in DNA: TGCAGCGTCCCGGAGGAGGGCATCGGTCGCCCCTATGGCTACACCTTC.

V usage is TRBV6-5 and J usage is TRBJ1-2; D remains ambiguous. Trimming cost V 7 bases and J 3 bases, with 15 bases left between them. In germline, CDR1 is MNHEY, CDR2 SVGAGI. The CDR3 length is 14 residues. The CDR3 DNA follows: TGTGCCAGCAACTACCTAGGGCTGCACTATGGCTACACCTTC. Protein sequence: CASNYLGLHYGYTF.

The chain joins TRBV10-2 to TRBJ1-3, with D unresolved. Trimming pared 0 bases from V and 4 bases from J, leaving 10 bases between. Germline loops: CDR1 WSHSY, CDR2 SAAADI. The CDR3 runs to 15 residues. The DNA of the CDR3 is TGCGCCAGCAGTGAGTCAAGGCCGAGGGGAAACACCATATATTTT. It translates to CASSESRPRGNTIYF.

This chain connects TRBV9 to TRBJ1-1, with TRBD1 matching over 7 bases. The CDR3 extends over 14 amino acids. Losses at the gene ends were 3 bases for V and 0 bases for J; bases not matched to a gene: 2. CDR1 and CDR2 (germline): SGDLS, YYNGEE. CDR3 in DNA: TGTGCCAGCAGCGAGGGACAGATGAACACTGAAGCTTTCTTT. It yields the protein CASSEGQMNTEAFF.

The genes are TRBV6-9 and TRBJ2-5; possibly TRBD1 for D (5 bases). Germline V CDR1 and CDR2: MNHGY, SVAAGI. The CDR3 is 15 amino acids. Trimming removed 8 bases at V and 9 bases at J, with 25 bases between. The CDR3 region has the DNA TGTGCCAGCGGGCCGATCGAGGTCGACAGCAGGGCCCAGTACTTC. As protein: CASGPIEVDSRAQYF.

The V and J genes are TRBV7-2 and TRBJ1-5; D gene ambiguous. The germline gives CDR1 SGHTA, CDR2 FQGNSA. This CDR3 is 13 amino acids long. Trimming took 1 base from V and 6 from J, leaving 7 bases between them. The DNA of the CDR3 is TGTGCCAGCAGCTTAGGGGTAGGTCAGCCCCAGCATTTT. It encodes CASSLGVGQPQHF.

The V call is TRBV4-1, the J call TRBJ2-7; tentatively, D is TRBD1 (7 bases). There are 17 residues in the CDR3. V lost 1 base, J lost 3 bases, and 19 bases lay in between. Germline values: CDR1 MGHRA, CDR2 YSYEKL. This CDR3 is CASSQAWEAGGFYEQYF. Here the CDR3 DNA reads TGCGCCAGCAGCCAAGCCTGGGAGGCAGGGGGATTCTACGAGCAGTACTTC.

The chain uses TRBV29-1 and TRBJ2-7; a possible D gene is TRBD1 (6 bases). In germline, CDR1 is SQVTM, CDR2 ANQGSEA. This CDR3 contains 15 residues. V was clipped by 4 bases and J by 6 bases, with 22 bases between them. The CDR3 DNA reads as TGCAGCGTTGTAGGGTTTGGGACACCCATACGCGAGCAGTACTTC. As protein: CSVVGFGTPIREQYF.

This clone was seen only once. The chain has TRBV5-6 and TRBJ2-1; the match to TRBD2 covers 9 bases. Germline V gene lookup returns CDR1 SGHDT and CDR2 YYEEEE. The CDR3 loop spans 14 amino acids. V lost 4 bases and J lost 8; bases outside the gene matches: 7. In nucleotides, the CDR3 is TGTGCCAGCAGCCCGGGACTAGCATGGTATGAGCAGTTCTTC. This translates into CASSPGLAWYEQFF.

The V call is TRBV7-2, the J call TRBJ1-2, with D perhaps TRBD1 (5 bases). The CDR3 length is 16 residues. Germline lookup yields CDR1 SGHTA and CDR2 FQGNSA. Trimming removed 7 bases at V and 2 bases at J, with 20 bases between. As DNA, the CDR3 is TGTGCCAGCACCCCGGGTAGAGGGGACGGCAACTATGGCTACACCTTC. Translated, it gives CASTPGRGDGNYGYTF. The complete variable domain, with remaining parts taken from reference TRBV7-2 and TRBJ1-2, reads GAGVSQSPSNKVTEKGKDVELRCDPISGHTALYWYRQSLGQGLEFLIYFQGNSAPDKSGLPSDRFSAERTGGSVSTLTIQRTQQEDSAVYLCASTPGRGDGNYGYTFGSGTRLTVV.